This TCR beta chain derives from a study of blood T cell repertoires in COVID-19 (TCRdb year 2020). Some background on the complete study: Collaborator samples came from the United States, Italy and Spain and covered acute and convalescent phases of COVID-19. Where HLA class I and class II types were available, the types were taken from metadata supplied by the sample provider, not from assay-based typing. The samples were drawn from the first 160 participants of the ongoing ImmuneRACE study and from some 1,300 subjects provided by 6 global collaborators. The prospective study material was composed of cDNA or gDNA derived from T cells, B-cell-depleted T cells, or PBMCs. Sample metadata almost always included a de-identified subject ID, COVID-19 status, age in years and sex. The dataset comprised deeply sampled blood TCRbeta repertoires from subjects exposed to, actively infected with, or recovered from COVID-19. A freely available public database, intended as a resource for researchers studying the immune response to SARS-CoV-2, is where the repertoires were released.

Here is what the overall study found, with its caveats: How much clinical and demographic metadata was included differed by source and by participant, and the metadata was provided uncurated.

Whole blood was collected in K2EDTA tubes by collaborating institutions according to the institutions' own protocols. Collaborator samples were shipped for TCRbeta analysis as frozen whole blood, isolated PBMCs, or DNA extracted from either sample type. The CDR3 numbers 15 residues from cysteine through phenylalanine. The sequence is cut down to CDR3 DNA, 45 bases in frame from base 1. CDR1 and CDR2 are read off the germline V gene as SNHLY and FYNNEI. V sheds 0 bases and J sheds 3 bases, leaving 10 bases between their ends. This clone came up a few times. The clone's antigen remains unknown. No per-base quality is available; no much larger clone lies one base away. TCRbeta CDR3 regions were amplified from genomic DNA using the immunoSEQ Assay, a bias-controlled multiplex PCR. For the original study's pipeline: Nucleated cell counts per sample were estimated from amplification of reference gene primers within the assay. Sequence reads were collapsed and filtered to measure the absolute abundance of every unique TCRbeta CDR3 rearrangement. For each sample, productive Simpson clonality was calculated as the square root of Simpson's diversity index over productive rearrangements. Held by TCRdb, this immuneACCESS table contains in-frame sequences only and omits some clones. Under half of the omission traces to an unresolved V gene where checked; the cause of the rest is unknown. The V and J calls and clone size come from that table; D and trimming were worked out from the DNA. This sample is represented by about 24,000 clones; more than 70% of them were singletons. The ten largest clones add up to roughly a quarter of the sample.

The specimen sequenced was peripheral blood. The sequence came from a human donor with active COVID-19. The donor label of this sample is uncertain. In this chain, TRBV2 is recombined with TRBJ2-3, and perhaps TRBD2 as D gene, on 5 matching bases. The sequenced DNA: TGTGCCAGCAGTGAAGCGCGGGTTGGGACAGATACGCAGTATTTT. It specifies CASSEARVGTDTQYF.